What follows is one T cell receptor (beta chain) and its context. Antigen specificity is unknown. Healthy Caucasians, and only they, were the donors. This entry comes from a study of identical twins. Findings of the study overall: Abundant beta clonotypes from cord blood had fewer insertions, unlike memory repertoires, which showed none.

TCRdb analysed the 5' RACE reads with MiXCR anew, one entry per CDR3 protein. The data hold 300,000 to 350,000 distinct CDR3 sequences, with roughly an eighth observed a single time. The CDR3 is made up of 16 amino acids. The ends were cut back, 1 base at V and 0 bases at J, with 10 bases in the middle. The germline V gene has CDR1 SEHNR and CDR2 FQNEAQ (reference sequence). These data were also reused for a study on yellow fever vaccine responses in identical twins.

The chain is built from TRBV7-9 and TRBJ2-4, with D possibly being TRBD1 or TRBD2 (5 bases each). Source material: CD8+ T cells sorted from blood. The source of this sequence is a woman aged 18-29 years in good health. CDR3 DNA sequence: TGTGCCAGCAGCTTAGTTGAGGGGTTAGCCAAAAACATTCAGTACTTC. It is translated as CASSLVEGLAKNIQYF.